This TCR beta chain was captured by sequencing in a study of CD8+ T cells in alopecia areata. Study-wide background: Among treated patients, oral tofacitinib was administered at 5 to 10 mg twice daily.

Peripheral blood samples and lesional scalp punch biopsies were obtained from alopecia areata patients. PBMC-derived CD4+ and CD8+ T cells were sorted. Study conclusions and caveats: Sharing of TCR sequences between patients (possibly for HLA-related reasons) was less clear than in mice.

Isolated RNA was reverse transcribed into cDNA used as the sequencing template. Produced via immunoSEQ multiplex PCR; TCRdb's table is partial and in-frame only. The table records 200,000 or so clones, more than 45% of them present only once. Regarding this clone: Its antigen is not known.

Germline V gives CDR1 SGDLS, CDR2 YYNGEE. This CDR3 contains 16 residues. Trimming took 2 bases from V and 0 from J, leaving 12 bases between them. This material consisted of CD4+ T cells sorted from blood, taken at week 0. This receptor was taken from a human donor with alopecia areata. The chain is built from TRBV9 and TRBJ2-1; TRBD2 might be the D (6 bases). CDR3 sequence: CASSVFGGSSYNEQFF. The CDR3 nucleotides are TGTGCCAGCAGCGTTTTCGGGGGTTCCTCCTACAATGAGCAGTTCTTC.